The 3 T cell receptor beta chains presented below share a single source sample, sequenced in a study of blood T cell repertoires in COVID-19 (dated by TCRdb to the early 2020s). The library came from the immunoSEQ multiplex PCR assay. The immuneACCESS repertoire file appears here via TCRdb, limited to in-frame rearrangements. These files lack a portion of the clones; in checked studies, under half of the deficit traces to unresolved V genes, and the cause of the others is not known. The sample data list 200,000 to 250,000 clones, and 60% to 85% of these were observed just once. Clones ranked in the top ten supply 7.2% of the sample. The material sequenced was peripheral blood. Receptors were obtained from an older woman with acute or convalescent COVID-19.

This chain connects TRBV7-2 to TRBJ2-1, with D possibly TRBD1 on 5 matching bases. From germline, CDR1 is SGHTA and CDR2 FQGNSA. Trimming left V 5 bases short and J 7 bases short, with 18 bases between. The length of the CDR3 is 15 residues. CDR3 coding DNA: TGTGCCAGCAGCCTTTGGGGCGCCTCTGGAAATGAGCAGTTCTTC. Residues: CASSLWGASGNEQFF.

With respect to this clone: The identical CDR3 is also encoded by other nucleotide sequences in the sample. The rearrangement uses TRBV6-5 and TRBJ1-5; 7 positions match TRBD1. The V segment lost 6 bases and the J segment 5 bases; nucleotides outside the gene matches: 4. The CDR3 totals 13 residues. In germline, CDR1 is MNHEY, CDR2 SVGAGI. CDR3 nucleotide sequence: TGTGCCAGCAGCAGACAGGGCTATCAGCCCCAGCATTTT. This gives the protein CASSRQGYQPQHF.

This clone has just a few counts. The rearrangement joins TRBV7-2 to TRBJ2-1, with 8 nucleotides matching TRBD2. V trimming: 3 bases; J trimming: 9 bases; junction bases outside the gene matches: 7. The CDR3 contains 14 residues. The germline V gene has CDR1 SGHTA and CDR2 FQGNSA. The CDR3 region has the DNA TGTGCCAGCAGCTTGGGGACTAGGCCGGGTGAGCAGTTCTTC. Translated: CASSLGTRPGEQFF.